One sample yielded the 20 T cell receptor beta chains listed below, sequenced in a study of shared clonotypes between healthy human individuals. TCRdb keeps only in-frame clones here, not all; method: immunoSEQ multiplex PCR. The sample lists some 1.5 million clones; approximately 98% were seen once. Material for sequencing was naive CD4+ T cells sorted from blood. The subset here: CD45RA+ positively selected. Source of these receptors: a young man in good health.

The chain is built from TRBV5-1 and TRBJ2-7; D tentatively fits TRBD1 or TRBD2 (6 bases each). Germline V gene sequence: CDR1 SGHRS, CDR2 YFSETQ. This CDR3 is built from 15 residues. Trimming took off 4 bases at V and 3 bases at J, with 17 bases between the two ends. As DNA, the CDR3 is TGCGCCAGCAGCAACCGGGGGACATATGGCTACGAGCAGTACTTC. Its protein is CASSNRGTYGYEQYF.

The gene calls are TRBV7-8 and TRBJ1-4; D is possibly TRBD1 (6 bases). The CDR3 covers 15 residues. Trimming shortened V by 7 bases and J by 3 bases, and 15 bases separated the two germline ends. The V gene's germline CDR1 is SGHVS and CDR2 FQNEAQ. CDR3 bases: TGTGCCAGCAAACAACAGGGTGCGGCTAATGAAAAACTGTTTTTT. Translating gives CASKQQGAANEKLFF. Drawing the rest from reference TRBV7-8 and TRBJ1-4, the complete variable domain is GAGVSQSPRYKVAKRGQDVALRCDPISGHVSLFWYQQALGQGPEFLTYFQNEAQLDKSGLPSDRFFAERPEGSVSTLKIQRTQQEDSAVYLCASKQQGAANEKLFFGSGTQLSVL.

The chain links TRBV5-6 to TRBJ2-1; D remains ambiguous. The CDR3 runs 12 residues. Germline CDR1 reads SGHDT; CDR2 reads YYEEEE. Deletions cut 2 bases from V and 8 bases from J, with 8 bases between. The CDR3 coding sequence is TGTGCCAGCAGCTTCGACTGGGATGAGCAGTTCTTC. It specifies CASSFDWDEQFF.

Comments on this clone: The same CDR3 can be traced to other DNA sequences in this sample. CDR3 residues: CASRGQGNQPQHF. CDR3 coding DNA: TGTGCCAGCAGGGGACAGGGAAATCAGCCCCAGCATTTT. V is TRBV2 and J is TRBJ1-5; 9 positions agree with TRBD1. V lost 6 bases to trimming and J lost 4 bases; unmatched junction nucleotides: 1. This CDR3 has 13 amino acids. Germline V gene data show CDR1 as SNHLY and CDR2 as FYNNEI.

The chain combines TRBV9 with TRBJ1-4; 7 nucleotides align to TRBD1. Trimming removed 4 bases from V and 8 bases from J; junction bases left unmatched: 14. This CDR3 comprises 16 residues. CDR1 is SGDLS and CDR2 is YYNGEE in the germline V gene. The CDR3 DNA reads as TGTGCCAGCAGCACCGGGACAGCATCCACGGGCGAAAAACTGTTTTTT. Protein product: CASSTGTASTGEKLFF.

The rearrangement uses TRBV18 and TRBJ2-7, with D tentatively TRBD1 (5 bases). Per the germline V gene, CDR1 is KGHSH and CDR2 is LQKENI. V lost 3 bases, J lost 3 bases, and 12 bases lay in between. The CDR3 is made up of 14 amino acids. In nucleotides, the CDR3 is TGTGCCAGCTCACCCCAAATGGGGCGCTACGAGCAGTACTTC. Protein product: CASSPQMGRYEQYF. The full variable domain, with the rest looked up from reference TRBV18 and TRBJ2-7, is NAGVMQNPRHLVRRRGQEARLRCSPMKGHSHVYWYRQLPEEGLKFMVYLQKENIIDESGMPKERFSAEFPKEGPSILRIQQVVRGDSAAYFCASSPQMGRYEQYFGPGTRLTVT.

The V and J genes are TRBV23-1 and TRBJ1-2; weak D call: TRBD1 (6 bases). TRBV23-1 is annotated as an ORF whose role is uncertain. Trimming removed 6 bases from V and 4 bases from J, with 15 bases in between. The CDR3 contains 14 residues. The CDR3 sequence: CASRVYRAVYGYTF. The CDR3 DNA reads TGCGCCAGCAGAGTTTACAGGGCAGTCTATGGCTACACCTTC.

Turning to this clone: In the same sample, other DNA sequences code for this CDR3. CDR3 nucleotides: TGTGCCAGCTCACCAACGGGTGATCAGCCCCAGCATTTT. Protein sequence: CASSPTGDQPQHF. The rearrangement uses TRBV18 and TRBJ1-5; D call uncertain. Deletions cut 2 bases from V and 5 bases from J, with 7 bases between. The germline CDR1 and CDR2 sequences are KGHSH and LQKENI. This CDR3 has 13 amino acids.

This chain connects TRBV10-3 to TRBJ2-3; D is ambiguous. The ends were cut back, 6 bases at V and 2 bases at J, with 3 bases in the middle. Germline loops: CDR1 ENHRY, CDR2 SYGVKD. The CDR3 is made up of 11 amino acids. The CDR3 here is CAIRNTDTQYF. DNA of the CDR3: TGTGCCATCAGGAACACAGATACGCAGTATTTT.

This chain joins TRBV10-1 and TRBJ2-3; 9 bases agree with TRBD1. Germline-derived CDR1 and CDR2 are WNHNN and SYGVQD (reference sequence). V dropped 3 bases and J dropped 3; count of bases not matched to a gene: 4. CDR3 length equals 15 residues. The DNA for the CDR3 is TGCGCCAGCAGTGATTATGGACAGGGGACAGATACGCAGTATTTT. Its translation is CASSDYGQGTDTQYF.

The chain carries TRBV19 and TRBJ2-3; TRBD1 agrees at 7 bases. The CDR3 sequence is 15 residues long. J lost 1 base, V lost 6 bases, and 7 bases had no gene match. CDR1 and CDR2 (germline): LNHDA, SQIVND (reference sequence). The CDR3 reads CASSNRGPGTDTQYF. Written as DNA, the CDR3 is TGTGCCAGTAGCAACAGGGGCCCAGGCACAGATACGCAGTATTTT.

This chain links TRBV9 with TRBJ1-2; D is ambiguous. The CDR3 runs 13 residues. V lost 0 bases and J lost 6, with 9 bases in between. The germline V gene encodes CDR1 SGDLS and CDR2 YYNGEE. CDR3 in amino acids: CASSVGPTDGYTF. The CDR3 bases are TGTGCCAGCAGCGTAGGGCCGACCGATGGCTACACCTTC.

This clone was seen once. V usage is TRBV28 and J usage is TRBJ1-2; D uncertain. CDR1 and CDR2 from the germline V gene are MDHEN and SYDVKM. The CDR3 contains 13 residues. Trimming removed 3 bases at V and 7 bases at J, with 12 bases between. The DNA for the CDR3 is TGTGCCAGCAGTTTTCAGTATGGGAGTGGCTACACCTTC. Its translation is CASSFQYGSGYTF.

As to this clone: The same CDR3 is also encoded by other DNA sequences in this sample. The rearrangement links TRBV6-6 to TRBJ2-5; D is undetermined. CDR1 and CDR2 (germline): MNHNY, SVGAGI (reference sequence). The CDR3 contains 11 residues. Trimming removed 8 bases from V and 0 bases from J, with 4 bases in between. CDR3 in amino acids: CASSYQETQYF. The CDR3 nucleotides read TGTGCCAGCTCCTACCAAGAGACCCAGTACTTC.

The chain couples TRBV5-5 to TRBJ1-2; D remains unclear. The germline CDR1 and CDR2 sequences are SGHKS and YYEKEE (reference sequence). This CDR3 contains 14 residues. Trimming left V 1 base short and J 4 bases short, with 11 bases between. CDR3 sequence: CASSLKGLGYGYTF. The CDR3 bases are TGTGCCAGCAGCTTGAAAGGTCTCGGCTATGGCTACACCTTC.

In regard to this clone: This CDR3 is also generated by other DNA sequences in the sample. The CDR3 is CASSSRGNQPQHF. In nucleotides, the CDR3 is TGTGCCAGCAGCTCGAGGGGAAATCAGCCCCAGCATTTT. The chain joins TRBV11-2 to TRBJ1-5, with a weak D call TRBD1 (5 bases). The length of the CDR3 is 13 residues. Germline V gene lookup returns CDR1 SGHAT and CDR2 FQNNGV. Trimming took off 4 bases at V and 4 bases at J, with 8 bases between the two ends.

CDR3: CASSVGRSGTDTQYF. The DNA for the CDR3 is TGTGCCAGCAGCGTAGGTCGAAGTGGGACAGATACGCAGTATTTT. The gene calls are TRBV9 and TRBJ2-3; D ambiguous. Looked up from germline, CDR1 is SGDLS and CDR2 is YYNGEE. CDR3 length: 15 residues. Trimming shortened V by 0 bases and J by 3 bases, and 11 bases separated the two germline ends.

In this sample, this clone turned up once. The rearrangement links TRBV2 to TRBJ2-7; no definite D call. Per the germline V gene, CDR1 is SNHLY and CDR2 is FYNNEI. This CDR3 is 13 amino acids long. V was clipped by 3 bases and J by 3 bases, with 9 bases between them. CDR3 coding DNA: TGTGCCAGCAGTGAGTTTTATAGCTACGAGCAGTACTTC. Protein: CASSEFYSYEQYF.

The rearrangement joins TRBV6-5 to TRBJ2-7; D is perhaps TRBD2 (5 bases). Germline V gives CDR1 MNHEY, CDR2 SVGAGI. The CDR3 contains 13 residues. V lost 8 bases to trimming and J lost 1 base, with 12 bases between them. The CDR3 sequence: CASGNGISYEQYF. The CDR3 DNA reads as TGTGCCAGCGGGAACGGGATTTCCTACGAGCAGTACTTC.

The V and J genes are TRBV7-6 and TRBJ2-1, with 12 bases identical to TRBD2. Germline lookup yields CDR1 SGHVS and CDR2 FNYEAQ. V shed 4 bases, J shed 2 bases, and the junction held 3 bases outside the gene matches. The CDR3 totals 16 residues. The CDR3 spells CASSSWTSGTYNEQFF. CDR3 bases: TGTGCCAGCAGCTCCTGGACTAGCGGGACCTACAATGAGCAGTTCTTC. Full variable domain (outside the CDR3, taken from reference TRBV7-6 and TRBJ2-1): GAGVSQSPRYKVTKRGQDVALRCDPISGHVSLYWYRQALGQGPEFLTYFNYEAQQDKSGLPNDRFSAERPEGSISTLTIQRTEQRDSAMYRCASSSWTSGTYNEQFFGPGTRLTVL.